The rows below give T cell receptor beta chains drawn from one sample of a study of regulatory T cells in long-lasting Graves disease. One entry per CDR3 protein results from TCRdb running MiXCR on the multiplex PCR reads. The data show around 400,000 distinct CDR3 sequences, 23% seen once. This material consisted of peripheral blood mononuclear cells (PBMCs), taken when the disease was refractory, from a patient treated with antithyroid drugs. These receptors all stem from a female donor with Graves disease. CDR3s leave out the opening cysteine and the closing phenylalanine or tryptophan. The order of the fields is V gene, CDR3 length, J gene, CDR3 protein.

v_call: TRBV11-2; cdr3_length: 10; j_call: TRBJ2-1; cdr3_aa: ASSGGYNEQF
v_call: TRBV24-1; cdr3_length: 11; j_call: TRBJ2-2; cdr3_aa: ATSRGNTGELF
v_call: TRBV14; cdr3_length: 16; j_call: TRBJ2-2; cdr3_aa: ASSPWTGGMSGTGELF
v_call: TRBV16; cdr3_length: 12; j_call: TRBJ2-7; cdr3_aa: ASSVGLGDYEQY
v_call: TRBV20-1; cdr3_length: 11; j_call: TRBJ2-5; cdr3_aa: SARGDGKETQY
v_call: TRBV12-3/TRBV12-4; cdr3_length: 12; j_call: TRBJ1-2; cdr3_aa: ASSHRENARHYT
v_call: TRBV4-3; cdr3_length: 14; j_call: TRBJ2-7; cdr3_aa: ASSQGGHKGFYEQY
v_call: TRBV15; cdr3_length: 12; j_call: TRBJ1-1; cdr3_aa: ATSRDSRNTEAF
v_call: TRBV5-8; cdr3_length: 11; j_call: TRBJ2-4; cdr3_aa: ASRTSGKNIQY
v_call: TRBV7-3; cdr3_length: 12; j_call: TRBJ2-4; cdr3_aa: ASSPGGGEDIQY
v_call: TRBV10-3; cdr3_length: 13; j_call: TRBJ2-5; cdr3_aa: AISESIAGLETQY
v_call: TRBV2; cdr3_length: 13; j_call: TRBJ2-7; cdr3_aa: ASRNQGLLHYEQY
v_call: TRBV27; cdr3_length: 11; j_call: TRBJ2-5; cdr3_aa: ASIRGYQETQY
v_call: TRBV11-2; cdr3_length: 15; j_call: TRBJ2-1; cdr3_aa: ASSLALMPISYNEQF
v_call: TRBV19; cdr3_length: 12; j_call: TRBJ1-1; cdr3_aa: ASNPRRQNTEAF
v_call: TRBV27; cdr3_length: 12; j_call: TRBJ1-6; cdr3_aa: ASTKDSRNSPLH